Presented here are 14 T cell receptor beta chains from one specimen sequenced in a study of OX40 agonist ivuxolimab in advanced cancers. Library preparation used the immunoSEQ multiplex PCR assay. TCRdb mirrors the immuneACCESS table, restricted to in-frame sequences. Some clones are absent from its copies; in checked studies, under half trace to an unresolved V gene, and the reason for the others is unknown. The sample yields over 75,000 clones; 75% to 95% were counted once. About 0.45% of the sample lies in the top ten. The input for sequencing was CD4+ or CD8+ T cells sorted from blood, taken in a trial of the OX40 agonist ivuxolimab. These receptors came from an adult with an advanced solid tumor such as melanoma, head and neck, liver or kidney cancer.

The chain has TRBV11-2 and TRBJ2-5; possibly TRBD1 or TRBD2 for D (6 bases each). The CDR3 consists of 15 residues. Looked up from germline, CDR1 is SGHAT and CDR2 is FQNNGV. The V gene lost 5 bases and the J gene lost 7 bases, with 20 bases spanning the gap. The chain's CDR3 is CASSDARRGRGTQYF. The DNA of the CDR3 is TGTGCCAGCAGCGATGCTAGGAGGGGGAGAGGGACCCAGTACTTC.

The V call is TRBV11-3, the J call TRBJ1-6; no firm D call. Germline CDR1 is SGHNT and CDR2 is YENEEA. The CDR3 contains 13 residues. Trimming shortened V by 5 bases and J by 9 bases, and 11 bases separated the two germline ends. The CDR3 sequence is CASSPERGSPLHF. The DNA for the CDR3 is TGTGCCAGCAGCCCCGAACGGGGTTCACCCCTCCACTTT.

The chain employs TRBV19 and TRBJ2-2; 8 nucleotides align to TRBD2. This CDR3 spans 18 amino acids. V was pared by 4 bases and J by 0 bases, with 10 bases of the junction left unmatched. In germline, CDR1 is LNHDA, CDR2 SQIVND (reference sequence). In nucleotides, the CDR3 is TGTGCCAGTAGTAAAGGCGGGGGGACCTCCGCGAACACCGGGGAGCTGTTTTTT. The encoded protein is CASSKGGGTSANTGELFF. Looking up the rest from reference TRBV19 and TRBJ2-2 gives the full variable domain: DGGITQSPKYLFRKEGQNVTLSCEQNLNHDAMYWYRQDPGQGLRLIYYSQIVNDFQKGDIAEGYSVSREKKESFPLTVTSAQKNPTAFYLCASSKGGGTSANTGELFFGEGSRLTVL.

The J gene is TRBJ2-5, the V gene TRBV10-3; the match to TRBD2 covers 13 bases. The germline V gene has CDR1 ENHRY and CDR2 SYGVKD. CDR3 size: 17 residues. The V and J ends lost 3 bases and 4 bases, in that order; junction bases with no gene match: 8. CDR3 in amino acids: CAISDLTLAGGRETQYF. CDR3 nucleotides: TGTGCCATCAGTGACCTGACACTAGCGGGAGGGCGAGAGACCCAGTACTTC.

This rearrangement joins TRBV6-5 to TRBJ1-1; weak D call: TRBD1 (5 bases). The CDR3 has 14 amino acids. Germline CDR1 reads MNHEY; CDR2 reads SVGAGI. Trimming stripped 1 base from V and 3 bases from J, with 9 bases between. CDR3 amino acids: CASSYWGQDTEAFF. CDR3 nucleotide sequence: TGTGCCAGCAGTTACTGGGGCCAGGACACTGAAGCTTTCTTT.

This sequence joins TRBV2 and TRBJ1-2; D unresolved. The CDR3 sequence is 11 residues long. Germline V gives CDR1 SNHLY, CDR2 FYNNEI. V lost 3 bases and J lost 7, with 6 bases in between. The DNA for the CDR3 is TGTGCCAGCAGTGAGAAGTCTGGCTACACCTTC. It specifies CASSEKSGYTF.

J is TRBJ2-5 and V is TRBV5-1, with D tentatively TRBD2 (6 bases). Per the germline V gene, CDR1 is SGHRS and CDR2 is YFSETQ. The CDR3 spans 13 residues. V lost 5 bases to trimming and J lost 4 bases, with 12 bases between them. The CDR3 protein is CASRGGTPETQYF. CDR3 DNA: TGCGCCAGCAGGGGCGGGACCCCAGAGACCCAGTACTTC.

The V call is TRBV28, the J call TRBJ2-2, with TRBD1 as a possible D gene (6 bases). With 2 bases removed from V and 4 bases from J, the gap between germline ends came to 17 bases. Germline V lookup: CDR1 MDHEN, CDR2 SYDVKM. The CDR3 is made up of 17 amino acids. The CDR3 here is CASSLPPGAGSTGELFF. CDR3 sequence (DNA): TGTGCCAGCAGTTTACCCCCAGGGGCCGGATCCACCGGGGAGCTGTTTTTT.

The CDR3 nucleotides are TGTGCCAGCAGTTTAGGACAGTCGAGGGGCTACACCTTC. It encodes CASSLGQSRGYTF. This chain connects TRBV28 to TRBJ1-2; the D gene is possibly TRBD1 (6 bases). Germline V gene lookup returns CDR1 MDHEN and CDR2 SYDVKM. Deletions cut 2 bases from V and 8 bases from J, with 12 bases between. This CDR3 region has 13 residues.

The V and J genes are TRBV11-2 and TRBJ2-7; TRBD1 might be the D (7 bases). Trimming took off 3 bases at V and 6 bases at J, with 15 bases between the two ends. This CDR3 is 14 amino acids long. Per the germline V gene, CDR1 is SGHAT and CDR2 is FQNNGV. CDR3 residues: CASSFRGTEGEQYF. CDR3 nucleotide sequence: TGTGCCAGCAGCTTCAGGGGGACGGAGGGCGAGCAGTACTTC.

This sequence joins TRBV6-1 and TRBJ2-2; D gene uncertain. Trimming took off 10 bases at V and 4 bases at J, with 16 bases between the two ends. The length of the CDR3 is 14 residues. Germline V gives CDR1 MNHNS, CDR2 SASEGT. The CDR3 loop reads CATALRRSTGELFF. The CDR3 nucleotides read TGTGCCACCGCCTTGAGACGGAGCACCGGGGAGCTGTTTTTT.

The chain combines TRBV12-2 with TRBJ1-5. TRBV12-2 is a known pseudogene. This CDR3 comprises 15 residues. The CDR3 is CASRLVVAGGQPQHF. CDR3 nucleotides: TGTGCAAGTCGCTTGGTAGTCGCGGGGGGTCAGCCCCAGCATTTT.

The chain employs TRBV11-3 and TRBJ2-1, with 9 positions matching TRBD1. The CDR3 loop spans 16 amino acids. J gave up 5 bases and V 2 bases, and 7 bases lay outside the gene matches. CDR1 is SGHNT, CDR2 YENEEA, per germline. The CDR3 bases are TGTGCCAGCAGCTTAAGAAGGGACAGGGTCCACAATGAGCAGTTCTTC. It translates to CASSLRRDRVHNEQFF.

Here the CDR3 DNA reads TGTGCCAGCAGCCACCGTGGGGCGTCAATCCAGCCCCAGCATTTT. Residues: CASSHRGASIQPQHF. The chain has TRBV5-6 and TRBJ1-5, with a possible D match to TRBD1 (5 bases). The CDR3 is made up of 15 amino acids. Trimming left V 4 bases short and J 7 bases short, with 18 bases between. The germline gives CDR1 SGHDT, CDR2 YYEEEE. Complete variable domain (other parts from reference TRBV5-6 and TRBJ1-5): DAGVTQSPTHLIKTRGQQVTLRCSPKSGHDTVSWYQQALGQGPQFIFQYYEEEERQRGNFPDRFSGHQFPNYSSELNVNALLLGDSALYLCASSHRGASIQPQHFGDGTRLSIL.